This paragraph covers one T cell receptor beta chain sequence. The CDR3 runs 16 residues. Unmatched junction bases numbered 9, after V lost 2 bases and J lost 4 bases. Germline CDR1 reads SGHVS; CDR2 reads FNYEAQ. Per the study methods: From reference gene primer amplification, estimates of nucleated cell counts were derived. Method: immunoSEQ multiplex PCR; TCRdb's copy keeps in-frame clones and lacks some. That table gives V, J and clone size, and the DNA gave D and trimming. The table lists more than 75,000 clones, over 85% of them singletons. The entry originates in a study of blood T cell repertoires in COVID-19.

This chain joins TRBV7-6 and TRBJ2-7; 9 bases align to TRBD1. Input material: peripheral blood. This TCR was sampled from a man aged 45-65 years with acute or convalescent COVID-19. CDR3 DNA sequence: TGTGCCAGCAGCTTACGATCCGGGACAGGGCTTTACGAGCAGTACGTC. Its translation: CASSLRSGTGLYEQYV.